Each of the 15 T cell receptor beta chains below was sequenced from the same sample in a study of blood T cell repertoires in COVID-19. Measured with immunoSEQ multiplex PCR; TCRdb has only the in-frame clones, and not every one. The sample lists about 140,000 clones; nearly 80% were seen once. The sequencing input was PBMCs or T cells enriched from blood (not recorded which). The source of these receptors is a woman in her forties or fifties who had recovered from COVID-19.

The CDR3: CASSLSGRSNQPQHF. DNA of the CDR3: TGTGCCAGCAGTTTATCGGGGCGGTCCAATCAGCCCCAGCATTTT. The chain is built from TRBV27 and TRBJ1-5; TRBD1 is a possible D gene (5 bases). This CDR3 is 15 amino acids long. Trimming took off 0 bases at V and 3 bases at J, with 9 bases between the two ends. Germline loops: CDR1 MNHEY, CDR2 SMNVEV (reference sequence).

V is TRBV5-1 and J is TRBJ1-3; D is unclear. V was pared by 5 bases and J by 3 bases, with 12 bases between. This CDR3 is built from 14 residues. Germline values: CDR1 SGHRS, CDR2 YFSETQ. CDR3 region: CASRAVTGGNTIYF. Here the CDR3 DNA reads TGCGCCAGCAGGGCGGTGACGGGTGGAAACACCATATATTTT.

The rearrangement joins TRBV7-9 to TRBJ2-7, with D possibly matching TRBD2 (5 bases). The ends were cut back, 5 bases at V and 2 bases at J, with 16 bases in the middle. The germline V gene has CDR1 SEHNR and CDR2 FQNEAQ (reference sequence). The CDR3 is made up of 15 amino acids. CDR3 protein: CASSNKDFTPYEQYF. The CDR3 DNA follows: TGTGCCAGCAGCAATAAGGACTTTACCCCCTACGAGCAGTACTTC.

This clone was observed a handful of times. This chain uses TRBV6-5 with TRBJ1-5; D remains ambiguous. CDR1 MNHEY and CDR2 SVGAGI come from the germline V gene. V was cut by 6 bases and J by 3 bases, with 9 bases left in between. This CDR3 contains 13 residues. The CDR3 is CASRLGLNQPQHF. In DNA, the CDR3 is TGTGCCAGCAGACTAGGGCTCAATCAGCCCCAGCATTTT.

J is TRBJ2-2 and V is TRBV6-1; no reliable D call. This CDR3 contains 15 residues. Trimming left V 2 bases short and J 6 bases short, with 13 bases between. Germline-derived CDR1 and CDR2 are MNHNS and SASEGT. As DNA, the CDR3 is TGTGCCAGCAGTGAACACAGCCCCCGGTCCGGGGAGCTGTTTTTT. Protein product: CASSEHSPRSGELFF.

The chain has TRBV18 and TRBJ2-7; TRBD1 matches at 7 bases. With 4 bases clipped from V and 2 bases from J, the junction kept 2 bases outside the gene matches. Germline lookup yields CDR1 KGHSH and CDR2 LQKENI. CDR3 length: 13 amino acids. The CDR3 sequence is CASSQGQTYEQYF. The CDR3 DNA reads as TGTGCCAGCTCACAGGGACAGACCTACGAGCAGTACTTC.

The chain joins TRBV12-3 or TRBV12-4 to TRBJ1-2, with TRBD1 matching over 9 bases. V lost 7 bases, J lost 8 bases, and 5 bases stayed unmatched. The CDR3 has 12 residues. CDR3 in DNA: TGTGCCAGCAAGACAGGGGGACGGGGCTACACCTTC. It specifies CASKTGGRGYTF.

V usage is TRBV27 and J usage is TRBJ1-2, with TRBD1 as a possible D gene (6 bases). Deletions cut 1 base from V and 8 bases from J, with 11 bases between. Per germline, CDR1 MNHEY and CDR2 SMNVEV (reference sequence). This CDR3 is 13 amino acids long. The CDR3 is CASSLWAGVGYTF. For the CDR3, the DNA is TGTGCCAGCAGTTTATGGGCAGGGGTCGGCTACACCTTC.

The genes are TRBV14 and TRBJ2-3; TRBD1 agrees at 11 bases. Per the germline V gene, CDR1 is SGHDN and CDR2 is FVKESK. This CDR3 has 16 residues. J gave up 4 bases and V 4 bases, and 7 bases lay outside the gene matches. Here the CDR3 reads CASSLRTGGRADTQYF. CDR3 coding DNA: TGTGCCAGCAGCCTCAGGACAGGGGGCCGCGCAGATACGCAGTATTTT.

The V call is TRBV11-2, the J call TRBJ2-3, with a weak D call TRBD2 (5 bases). In germline, CDR1 is SGHAT, CDR2 FQNNGV. The CDR3 is made up of 15 amino acids. Trimming pared 1 base from V and 6 bases from J, leaving 14 bases between. The DNA for the CDR3 is TGTGCCAGCAGCTTAGCCGGGGAGCGTACGGATACGCAGTATTTT. This sequence encodes CASSLAGERTDTQYF.

This chain connects TRBV12-5 to TRBJ2-5, with TRBD2 as a possible D gene (7 bases). V gave up 3 bases and J gave up 5 bases, with 19 bases separating them. The germline V gene has CDR1 LGHNT and CDR2 FRNRAP. The CDR3 sequence is 16 residues long. CDR3 DNA: TGTGCTAGTGGTTTAGGTCTCGGGGGGCGGGCGGAGACCCAGTACTTC. It codes for CASGLGLGGRAETQYF.

The chain uses TRBV18 and TRBJ2-3, with TRBD2 identical over 13 bases. The germline gives CDR1 KGHSH, CDR2 LQKENI. V dropped 3 bases and J dropped 2; count of bases not matched to a gene: 8. The CDR3 spans 18 residues. The CDR3 is CASSPTSGRHPTTDTQYF. CDR3 bases: TGTGCCAGCTCACCGACTAGCGGGAGGCACCCTACCACAGATACGCAGTATTTT.

The genes are TRBV9 and TRBJ2-7, with 7 bases fitting TRBD2. The V gene's germline CDR1 is SGDLS and CDR2 YYNGEE. The CDR3 contains 16 residues. Trimming removed 4 bases from V and 2 bases from J; junction bases left unmatched: 12. CDR3 DNA: TGTGCCAGCAGCCCAGGGAGCGGGACCCTCGCCTACGAGCAGTACTTC. The encoded protein is CASSPGSGTLAYEQYF.

This clone occurred once. The chain carries TRBV4-2 and TRBJ1-6; TRBD1 aligns across 7 bases. Looked up from germline, CDR1 is LGHNA and CDR2 is YNFKEQ. V was clipped by 2 bases and J by 4 bases; unmatched bases: 8. There are 17 residues in the CDR3. CDR3 nucleotides: TGTGCCAGCAGCCAAACAACGGGACAGCCTTATAATTCACCCCTCCACTTT. It encodes CASSQTTGQPYNSPLHF.

On this clone: One end of the junction fails to match germline, which may point to a read error. The genes are TRBV3-1 (or the pseudogene TRBV3-2) and TRBJ2-1; 8 nucleotides align to TRBD2. Germline V CDR1 and CDR2: LGHDT, YNNKEL (reference sequence). The CDR3 sequence is 13 residues long. The CDR3 is CASSQAYLAGSVF. CDR3 nucleotides: TGTGCCAGCAGCCAAGCTTATCTAGCGGGTTCGGTCTTC.